The 23 T cell receptor beta chains reported below all come from one sample, sequenced in a study of spatial heterogeneity in lung cancer. Whole-study findings and limits: In tumors, expanded intratumoral alpha and beta TCR counts tracked mutation counts.

No antigen has been identified for these receptors. The time point is: sample taken at primary tumor resection. TCRdb ran MiXCR on the 5' RACE reads and lists one entry per CDR3 protein. The sample consists of fewer than 25,000 distinct CDR3 sequences, about 4.3% of them appearing once. The specimen comprised lung tumor tissue, sampled at surgery. These receptors were taken from a male donor with early-stage non-small cell lung cancer.

A few counts support this clonotype. The chain combines TRBV7-9 with TRBJ2-5; 8 bases align to TRBD2. This CDR3 has 16 residues. Trimming cost V 3 bases and J 5 bases; bases outside gene matches: 11. Germline values: CDR1 SEHNR, CDR2 FQNEAQ (reference sequence). CDR3 sequence reads: CASSFSPGLDRETQYF. DNA of the CDR3: TGTGCCAGCAGCTTCTCCCCGGGACTAGATCGTGAGACCCAGTACTTC.

This clonotype was found many times. This chain joins TRBV7-2 and TRBJ2-2; D is unclear. CDR3 length: 11 residues. V was pared by 3 bases and J by 6 bases, with 2 bases between. Germline loops: CDR1 SGHTA, CDR2 FQGNSA. CDR3 nucleotide sequence: TGTGCCAGCAGCTTTCCCGGGGAGCTGTTTTTT. This gives the protein CASSFPGELFF.

The table lists this clonotype with many counts. Germline is not matched at one junction end, which may reflect a read error. The chain has TRBV9 and TRBJ1-1, with D possibly being TRBD1 (5 bases). This CDR3 region has 12 residues. Looked up from germline, CDR1 is SGDLS and CDR2 is YYNGEE. CDR3 nucleotides: TGTGCCAGCAGCCAGCTCGGGGGAGGGGTGGTCTTT. It yields the protein CASSQLGGGVVF.

A note on this clonotype: Being one base from a much bigger clone, this may be a read error. The rearrangement links TRBV4-2 to TRBJ1-1, with D possibly being TRBD1 (5 bases). The CDR3 contains 14 residues. Germline lookup yields CDR1 LGHNA and CDR2 YNFKEQ. CDR3 sequence (DNA): TGTACCAGCAGCCAACGGGACGGAAACACTGAAGCTTTCTTT. Protein sequence: CTSSQRDGNTEAFF.

This clonotype was seen only once. The chain has TRBV27 and TRBJ1-6; the match to TRBD1 covers 8 bases. Germline values: CDR1 MNHEY, CDR2 SMNVEV (reference sequence). The CDR3 extends over 17 amino acids. J lost 0 bases, V lost 3 bases, and 4 bases had no gene match. As DNA, the CDR3 is TGTGCCAGCAGTTTTAGGACAGGGAGCTCCTATAATTCACCCCTCCACTTT. This encodes CASSFRTGSSYNSPLHF.

This clonotype was seen more than once but under ten times. The chain combines TRBV7-9 with TRBJ1-1; TRBD1 matches at 10 bases. The germline gives CDR1 SEHNR, CDR2 FQNEAQ (reference sequence). CDR3 size: 14 residues. V dropped 5 bases and J dropped 3; count of bases not matched to a gene: 3. Written as DNA, the CDR3 is TGTGCCAGCAGCGGACAGGGGGTCTACACTGAAGCTTTCTTT. Translated: CASSGQGVYTEAFF.

In this sample, this clonotype turned up many times. The chain uses TRBV7-9 and TRBJ2-3; no firm D call. This CDR3 contains 14 residues. The V end was cut by 4 bases, the J end by 2 bases, with 10 bases between. Germline values: CDR1 SEHNR, CDR2 FQNEAQ (reference sequence). This chain's CDR3 is CASSSRLSTDTQYF. For the CDR3, the DNA is TGTGCCAGCAGCTCCAGACTCTCCACAGATACGCAGTATTTT.

Sample share makes this clonotype medium-sized. This chain links TRBV12-3 or TRBV12-4 with TRBJ1-4, with a possible D match to TRBD1 (5 bases). CDR3 length: 14 residues. V lost 7 bases to trimming and J lost 4 bases, with 13 bases between them. This CDR3 is CASTSGTNNEKLFF. The DNA of the CDR3 is TGTGCCAGCACGTCCGGGACCAATAATGAAAAACTGTTTTTT.

This clonotype was observed at least ten times. The chain combines TRBV6-1 with TRBJ1-1, with 7 bases lining up with TRBD1. CDR1 is MNHNS, CDR2 SASEGT, per germline. V shed 4 bases, J shed 5 bases, and the junction held 10 bases outside the gene matches. The CDR3 is 15 residues long. CDR3 sequence (DNA): TGTGCCAGCAGTGTCCAGCCCGGGACAGCGACTGAAGCTTTCTTT. Its protein product is CASSVQPGTATEAFF.

The sample holds a few counts of this clonotype. This chain joins TRBV6-5 and TRBJ1-6, with D uncertain. The CDR3 is made up of 14 amino acids. The V and J ends lost 2 bases and 13 bases respectively, with 15 bases between them. CDR1 and CDR2 from the germline V gene are MNHEY and SVGAGI. The chain's CDR3 is CASSYGESRGPLHF. The CDR3 bases are TGTGCCAGCAGTTACGGCGAGTCTCGAGGCCCCCTCCACTTT.

On this clonotype: Since a much larger clone is just one base distant, this may be a read error. In nucleotides, the CDR3 is TGTGCCAGCAGCGGGCGGGACAGTGAAAAACTGTTTTTT. The encoded protein is CASSGRDSEKLFF. This rearrangement joins TRBV7-2 to TRBJ1-4, with 7 bases identical to TRBD1. From germline, CDR1 is SGHTA and CDR2 FQGNSA. Germline trimming cut 5 bases from V and 7 bases from J; bases unmatched to any gene: 4. The length of the CDR3 is 13 residues.

In this sample, this clonotype turned up many times. V gene TRBV7-3 combines with J gene TRBJ1-1, with 8 bases lining up with TRBD1. Germline assignment: CDR1 SGHTA and CDR2 FQGTGA. J was trimmed by 4 bases and V by 3 bases; bases with no gene match: 1. The CDR3 sequence is 13 residues long. The CDR3 DNA reads TGTGCCAGCAGCTTTACAGGGGGCACTGAAGCTTTCTTT. Translated, it gives CASSFTGGTEAFF.

This clonotype was counted at least ten times. The genes are TRBV15 and TRBJ1-6; D call uncertain. The CDR3 length is 13 residues. Germline V gives CDR1 LNHNV, CDR2 YYDKDF (reference sequence). Trimming left V 5 bases short and J 6 bases short, with 8 bases between. The CDR3, as DNA: TGTGCCACCAGCCCGACGATTAATTCACCCCTCCACTTT. Translation: CATSPTINSPLHF.

This clonotype was seen ten or more times. The chain has TRBV18 and TRBJ1-2; D is possibly TRBD1 (5 bases). Germline V CDR1 and CDR2: KGHSH, LQKENI. Trimming shortened V by 3 bases and J by 1 base, and 9 bases separated the two germline ends. The CDR3 sequence is 14 residues long. This CDR3 reads CASSPDSINYGYTF. The CDR3 DNA is TGTGCCAGCTCACCCGACAGTATTAACTATGGCTACACCTTC.

This clonotype occurred many times. V and J are TRBV19 and TRBJ2-1, with TRBD2 identical over 10 bases. This CDR3 comprises 14 residues. The V gene end was trimmed by 8 bases and the J gene end by 2 bases; junction bases not matched to a gene: 3. Germline CDR1 and CDR2: LNHDA and SQIVND (reference sequence). The CDR3 nucleotides are TGTGCCAGTCAGCGGGGGGGACCCTACAATGAGCAGTTCTTC. Translating it yields CASQRGGPYNEQFF.

The V call is TRBV2, the J call TRBJ2-7; 8 bases map to TRBD2. Trimming removed 6 bases from V and 3 bases from J; junction bases left unmatched: 1. CDR1 SNHLY and CDR2 FYNNEI come from the germline V gene. There are 12 residues in the CDR3. The CDR3 sequence is CASRGTSYEQYF. The DNA of the CDR3 is TGTGCCAGCAGAGGGACTAGCTACGAGCAGTACTTC.

This clonotype was seen ten or more times. This sequence joins TRBV10-3 and TRBJ2-2, with 7 bases fitting TRBD2. V lost 3 bases, J lost 1 base, and 8 bases stayed unmatched. The germline V gene encodes CDR1 ENHRY and CDR2 SYGVKD. This CDR3 has 17 amino acids. The CDR3 sequence is CAISDPGVAGNTGELFF. The CDR3 DNA reads as TGTGCCATCAGTGACCCGGGGGTAGCGGGGAACACCGGGGAGCTGTTTTTT.

The V call is TRBV20-1, the J call TRBJ1-1; D is undetermined. V was pared by 6 bases and J by 1 base, with 9 bases between. Germline V CDR1 and CDR2: DFQATT, SNEGSKA (reference sequence). The CDR3 spans 12 residues. DNA of the CDR3: TGCAGTGCCGGCCGGGAGAACACTGAAGCTTTCTTT. Protein sequence: CSAGRENTEAFF.

The sample holds a few counts of this clonotype. The chain combines TRBV11-2 with TRBJ1-1; D not resolved. Germline CDR1 SGHAT, CDR2 FQNNGV. The length of the CDR3 is 13 residues. Trimming removed 0 bases at V and 10 bases at J, with 12 bases between. The DNA for the CDR3 is TGTGCCAGCAGCTTAGAAGGAGGGTCTGGAGCTTTCTTT. This translates into CASSLEGGSGAFF.

This clonotype was found a few times. V gene TRBV3-1 combines with J gene TRBJ2-5; D is undetermined. In germline, CDR1 is LGHDT, CDR2 YNNKEL (reference sequence). V was trimmed by 5 bases and J by 5 bases, leaving 15 bases between them. The CDR3 sequence is 14 residues long. The CDR3 region has the DNA TGTGCCAGCAGCTATAACGGACGGTGGGAGACCCAGTACTTC. Amino acid sequence: CASSYNGRWETQYF.

This clonotype showed up just a few times. The rearrangement uses TRBV6-1 and TRBJ2-2; weak D call: TRBD1 (5 bases). Deletions cut 3 bases from V and 7 bases from J, with 15 bases between. The CDR3 is 15 residues long. Germline CDR1 reads MNHNS; CDR2 reads SASEGT. The DNA for the CDR3 is TGTGCCAGCAGTGACATAACGTGGGGCGGCGGGGAGCTGTTTTTT. The encoded protein is CASSDITWGGGELFF.

This clonotype was observed many times. The chain employs TRBV7-9 and TRBJ2-3, with D perhaps matching TRBD2 (6 bases). Germline V lookup: CDR1 SEHNR, CDR2 FQNEAQ (reference sequence). V lost 10 bases, J lost 7 bases, and 18 bases lay in between. The CDR3 is made up of 13 amino acids. CDR3 in amino acids: CATGTHAPYTQYF. The CDR3 DNA reads as TGTGCCACCGGGACTCACGCTCCTTATACGCAGTATTTT.

Ten or more counts support this clonotype. J is TRBJ1-3 and V is TRBV4-1; D not resolved. V was trimmed by 4 bases and J by 0 bases, leaving 19 bases between them. The germline V gene encodes CDR1 MGHRA and CDR2 YSYEKL. This CDR3 has 18 residues. The CDR3 region has the DNA TGCGCCAGCAGCCCAAAGTACGTCGGCCGACACTCTGGAAACACCATATATTTT. Protein: CASSPKYVGRHSGNTIYF.